This T cell receptor (beta chain) was retrieved from a study of Graves' ophthalmopathy and Graves' hyperthyroidism. In the study overall: The stable label applied to hyperthyroidism with no ophthalmopathy within 18 months of follow-up.

The CDR3 runs 13 residues. J lost 1 base, V lost 5 bases, and 4 bases had no gene match. Germline V gives CDR1 DFQATT, CDR2 SNEGSKA (reference sequence). Researchers took RNA transcripts and amplified TCR beta CDR3 regions from them. First-round RT-PCR employed HTBI primers, with a second-round multiplex PCR after it. TCRdb redid the calling of the multiplex PCR reads with MiXCR, one entry per CDR3 protein. The data contain over a million distinct CDR3 sequences, 35% to 40% of them seen just once; the ten biggest clones take up around 10%. Input material: peripheral blood or thyroid tissue (not recorded which). The TCR originated in an adult man with Graves' hyperthyroidism. The gene calls are TRBV20-1 and TRBJ2-5; 7 bases are shared with TRBD2. The CDR3 spells CSAPGTTQETQYF. CDR3 in DNA: TGCAGTGCTCCCGGGACTACCCAAGAGACCCAGTACTTC.